Below, one T cell receptor (beta chain) is given with its context. Its antigen remains unknown. This sample stems from a study of OX40 agonist ivuxolimab in advanced cancers. Study context: Eligibility admitted prior anti-PD-1, anti-PD-L1 or anti-CTLA-4 therapy; 40% to 50% had some. Points from the study as a whole: Mean expanded clone counts were higher in CD8+ than CD4+ T cells. Both blood CD4+ and CD8+ T cells showed clonal growth by week 6 at 0.1 to 3.0 mg/kg. Antigen specificity was not determined for the expanded peripheral T cells.

Clones were read by immunoSEQ multiplex PCR, and TCRdb kept only the in-frame ones, dropping some. The sample lists 50,000 to 70,000 clones, more than 75% occurring once. V shed 5 bases and J shed 1 base, with 11 bases lying between them. Germline V gives CDR1 SGHVS, CDR2 FQNEAQ. The CDR3 loop spans 14 amino acids. This receptor was taken from an adult with an advanced solid tumor such as melanoma, head and neck, liver or kidney cancer. The J gene is TRBJ2-5, the V gene TRBV7-8; D remains unclear. Specimen: CD4+ or CD8+ T cells sorted from blood, collected in a trial of the OX40 agonist ivuxolimab. The CDR3 protein is CASSPTMIQETQYF. CDR3 DNA sequence: TGTGCCAGCAGCCCCACGATGATCCAAGAGACCCAGTACTTC.